The next 17 T cell receptor beta chains were all read from a single sample in a study of relationships among human T cell subsets. Semiquantitative ARM-PCR amplified T cell receptor alpha and beta CDR3 regions from mRNA. Tagged nested gene-specific primers were used first, then communal superprimers amplified exponentially. TCRdb analysed the multiplex PCR reads with MiXCR anew, one entry per CDR3 protein. The table has approximately 15,000 distinct CDR3 sequences, around two thirds seen once. The specimen was total T cells sorted from blood. These receptors originate from a man aged 35 to 55 in good health.

This chain connects TRBV5-1 to TRBJ2-1; 11 bases align to TRBD2. Unmatched junction bases numbered 3, after V lost 3 bases and J lost 7 bases. CDR1 is SGHRS, CDR2 YFSETQ, per germline. The CDR3 runs to 14 residues. DNA for the CDR3: TGCGCCAGCAGCTCTAGCGGGGGGAGGAATGAGCAGTTCTTC. Translating it yields CASSSSGGRNEQFF.

This clonotype was counted between two and nine times. The chain combines TRBV13 with TRBJ2-3; D not resolved. CDR3 length: 16 amino acids. V lost 4 bases and J 1 base, leaving 15 bases between the germline ends. CDR1 is PRHDT and CDR2 is FYEKMQ in the germline V gene (reference sequence). CDR3 region: CASSSKANSGTDTQYF. The CDR3, as DNA: TGTGCCAGCAGCTCGAAGGCCAATTCGGGCACAGATACGCAGTATTTT.

The chain combines TRBV11-2 with TRBJ2-1; D is perhaps TRBD2 (6 bases). With 1 base removed from V and 7 bases from J, the gap between germline ends came to 20 bases. The germline gives CDR1 SGHAT, CDR2 FQNNGV. The CDR3 length is 17 residues. The CDR3 region has the DNA TGTGCCAGCAGCTTAGTCCCGCTAGCGCAAAGGCAAAATGAGCAGTTCTTC. Protein: CASSLVPLAQRQNEQFF.

The sample holds a few counts of this clonotype. The rearrangement joins TRBV13 to TRBJ2-7; TRBD1 agrees at 10 bases. The germline CDR1 and CDR2 sequences are PRHDT and FYEKMQ (reference sequence). J was trimmed by 2 bases and V by 5 bases; bases with no gene match: 3. The CDR3 runs to 14 residues. CDR3 residues: CASSPGQGAYEQYF. The CDR3 DNA sequence: TGTGCCAGCAGCCCCGGACAGGGGGCCTACGAGCAGTACTTC. Based on the CDR3 plus reference TRBV13 and TRBJ2-7, the full variable domain is AAGVIQSPRHLIKEKRETATLKCYPIPRHDTVYWYQQGPGQDPQFLISFYEKMQSDKGSIPDRFSAQQFSDYHSELNMSSLELGDSALYFCASSPGQGAYEQYFGPGTRLTVT.

The chain is built from TRBV28 and TRBJ1-5, with D possibly matching TRBD1 (5 bases). Germline loops: CDR1 MDHEN, CDR2 SYDVKM. This CDR3 has 13 residues. V was trimmed by 6 bases and J by 6 bases, leaving 12 bases between them. The CDR3 coding sequence is TGTGCCAGCAGCGGGGGACCCAGTCAGCCCCAGCATTTT. This codes for CASSGGPSQPQHF.

The chain couples TRBV18 to TRBJ2-7, with 8 bases that match TRBD2. V trimming: 2 bases; J trimming: 3 bases; junction bases outside the gene matches: 15. The germline gives CDR1 KGHSH, CDR2 LQKENI. CDR3 length: 18 amino acids. The CDR3 DNA reads as TGTGCCAGCTCACCAGAGGGTGGAGCGGGGGTGAACAACTACGAGCAGTACTTC. Protein: CASSPEGGAGVNNYEQYF.

This rearrangement joins TRBV7-8 to TRBJ1-5, with 7 bases identical to TRBD1. The germline gives CDR1 SGHVS, CDR2 FQNEAQ. V dropped 4 bases and J dropped 6; count of bases not matched to a gene: 6. The CDR3 loop spans 14 amino acids. The CDR3 region has the DNA TGTGCCAGCAGCTCTAGACAGGGAGGTCAGCCCCAGCATTTT. Protein sequence: CASSSRQGGQPQHF.

The rearrangement links TRBV7-9 to TRBJ2-1; D gene ambiguous. The V end was cut by 3 bases, the J end by 3 bases, with 12 bases between. The V gene's germline CDR1 is SEHNR and CDR2 FQNEAQ (reference sequence). The CDR3 is 15 amino acids. CDR3 nucleotides: TGTGCCAGCAGCTTCCTGGCGGCTAGCTACAATGAGCAGTTCTTC. Its translation is CASSFLAASYNEQFF.

The chain has TRBV11-2 and TRBJ2-5; D is unresolved. The CDR3 has 14 amino acids. V was pared by 0 bases and J by 7 bases, with 12 bases between. Per the germline V gene, CDR1 is SGHAT and CDR2 is FQNNGV. The chain's CDR3 is CASSLDVSPGTQYF. The CDR3 region has the DNA TGTGCCAGCAGCTTAGATGTCTCCCCGGGGACCCAGTACTTC. The full variable domain, with the rest looked up from reference TRBV11-2 and TRBJ2-5, is EAGVAQSPRYKIIEKRQSVAFWCNPISGHATLYWYQQILGQGPKLLIQFQNNGVVDDSQLPKDRFSAERLKGVDSTLKIQPAKLEDSAVYLCASSLDVSPGTQYFGPGTRLLVL.

This chain links TRBV14 with TRBJ2-1; D not resolved. The ends were cut back, 4 bases at V and 6 bases at J, with 7 bases in the middle. The CDR3 contains 12 residues. Germline CDR1 and CDR2: SGHDN and FVKESK. CDR3 nucleotide sequence: TGTGCCAGCAGCCCCTGGGCCAATGAGCAGTTCTTC. Its translation is CASSPWANEQFF.

This clonotype was picked up a small number of times. The CDR3 sequence: CASTLTSGSTGQFF. As DNA, the CDR3 is TGTGCCAGCACCCTGACTAGCGGGAGTACAGGGCAGTTCTTC. This sequence joins TRBV11-2 and TRBJ2-1, with TRBD2 matching 12 bases. This CDR3 has 14 amino acids. CDR1 and CDR2 from the germline V gene are SGHAT and FQNNGV. Trimming took 7 bases from V and 12 from J; bases not matched to a gene: 10.

The chain uses TRBV21-1 and TRBJ2-5. TRBV21-1 is a documented pseudogene. The CDR3 has 16 residues. In DNA, the CDR3 is TGTGCCAGCACCGATAGGTTTGCCCGGTACCAAGAGACCCAGTACTTC. The encoded protein is CASTDRFARYQETQYF.

A few counts support this clonotype. V and J are TRBV10-3 and TRBJ1-2; possible D gene TRBD1, 6 bases. Germline values: CDR1 ENHRY, CDR2 SYGVKD. The CDR3 is 12 amino acids. Deletions cut 5 bases from V and 7 bases from J, with 11 bases between. CDR3 sequence (DNA): TGTGCCATCAGTCCAGAGGGGGGTGGCTACACCTTC. Its translation is CAISPEGGGYTF.

The chain links TRBV6-6 to TRBJ2-7; D uncertain. Trimming cost V 2 bases and J 3 bases, with 2 bases left between them. The CDR3 extends over 11 amino acids. Per the germline V gene, CDR1 is MNHNY and CDR2 is SVGAGI (reference sequence). The CDR3 DNA reads as TGTGCCAGCAGTTACAACTACGAGCAGTACTTC. Protein sequence: CASSYNYEQYF.

The rearrangement links TRBV11-2 to TRBJ2-1; D is undetermined. Germline V gene data show CDR1 as SGHAT and CDR2 as FQNNGV. This CDR3 comprises 12 residues. Trimming removed 3 bases at V and 8 bases at J, with 8 bases between. The CDR3 loop is CASSFVSYEQFF. CDR3 DNA sequence: TGTGCCAGCAGCTTTGTTAGTTATGAGCAGTTCTTC.

The chain's CDR3 is CASSQGRTGTETQYF. The CDR3, as DNA: TGCGCCAGCAGCCAAGGAAGGACAGGGACGGAGACCCAGTACTTC. V gene TRBV4-1 combines with J gene TRBJ2-5; 8 nucleotides agree with TRBD1. CDR1 and CDR2 (germline): MGHRA, YSYEKL. This CDR3 region has 15 residues. V shed 1 base, J shed 5 bases, and the junction held 6 bases outside the gene matches.

J is TRBJ2-7 and V is TRBV7-9, with TRBD1 matching 11 bases. CDR1 and CDR2 from the germline V gene are SEHNR and FQNEAQ (reference sequence). The CDR3 length is 16 residues. Losses at the gene ends were 4 bases for V and 3 bases for J; bases not matched to a gene: 8. CDR3 amino acids: CASSWIPGQGDYEQYF. As DNA, the CDR3 is TGTGCCAGCAGCTGGATTCCGGGACAGGGGGACTACGAGCAGTACTTC. Based on the CDR3 plus reference TRBV7-9 and TRBJ2-7, the full variable domain is DTGVSQNPRHKITKRGQNVTFRCDPISEHNRLYWYRQTLGQGPEFLTYFQNEAQLEKSRLLSDRFSAERPKGSFSTLEIQRTEQGDSAMYLCASSWIPGQGDYEQYFGPGTRLTVT.